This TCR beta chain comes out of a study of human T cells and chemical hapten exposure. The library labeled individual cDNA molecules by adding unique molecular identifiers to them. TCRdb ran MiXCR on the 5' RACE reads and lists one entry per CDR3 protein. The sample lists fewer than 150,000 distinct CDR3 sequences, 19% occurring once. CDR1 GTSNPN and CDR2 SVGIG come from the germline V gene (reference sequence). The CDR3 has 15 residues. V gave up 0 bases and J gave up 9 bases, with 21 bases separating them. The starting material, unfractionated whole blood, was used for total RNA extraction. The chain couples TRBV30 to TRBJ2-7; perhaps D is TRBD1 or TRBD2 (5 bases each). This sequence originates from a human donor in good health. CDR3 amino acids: CAWSVRVGDPRGQYF. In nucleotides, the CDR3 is TGTGCCTGGAGTGTCAGGGTTGGGGACCCGAGGGGGCAGTACTTC.